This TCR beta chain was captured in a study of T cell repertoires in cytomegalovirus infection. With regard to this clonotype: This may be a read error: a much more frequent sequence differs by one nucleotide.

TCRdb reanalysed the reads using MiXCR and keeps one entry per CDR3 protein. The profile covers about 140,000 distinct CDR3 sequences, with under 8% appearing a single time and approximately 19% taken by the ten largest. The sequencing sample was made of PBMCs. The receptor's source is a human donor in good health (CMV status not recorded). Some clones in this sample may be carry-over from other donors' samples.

The CDR3 is CASSESDTQYF. Written as DNA, the CDR3 is TGTGCCAGCAGCGAGTCAGATACGCAGTATTTT. The chain employs TRBV7-3 and TRBJ2-3; no clear D. CDR1 and CDR2 from the germline V gene are SGHTA and FQGTGA. The CDR3 is made up of 11 amino acids. Between the trimmed V and J ends, which lost 5 bases and 4 bases, there was a span of 4 bases.